One and the same sample provided the 4 T cell receptor beta chains below, sequenced in a study of blood T cell repertoires in COVID-19. Here immunoSEQ multiplex PCR was the method, and the copy in TCRdb shows in-frame clones only, minus some. There are 200,000 to 250,000 clones in the sample; 86% occur only once, and about 2% lies in the top ten. Sequenced input: peripheral blood. These receptors were taken from a man aged 25 to 45 who had recovered from COVID-19.

This chain connects TRBV18 to TRBJ2-1; 7 bases match TRBD2. J was trimmed by 0 bases and V by 6 bases; bases with no gene match: 5. Germline V gene data show CDR1 as KGHSH and CDR2 as LQKENI. This CDR3 contains 15 residues. The CDR3 here is CASSPSGRSYNEQFF. CDR3 sequence (DNA): TGTGCCAGCTCGCCTAGCGGCCGCTCCTACAATGAGCAGTTCTTC.

J is TRBJ2-7 and V is TRBV6-5; 8 bases match TRBD1. This CDR3 has 16 amino acids. Germline CDR1 MNHEY, CDR2 SVGAGI. After removal of 2 bases from V and 3 bases from J, the junction contained 9 bases not matched to a gene. CDR3 protein: CASSYILPDRGYEQYF. The CDR3 bases are TGTGCCAGCAGTTACATTCTTCCCGACAGGGGCTACGAGCAGTACTTC.

The rearrangement links TRBV11-3 to TRBJ2-3; 8 bases align to TRBD2. The CDR3 contains 11 residues. V shed 5 bases, J shed 12 bases, and the junction held 4 bases outside the gene matches. CDR1 and CDR2 from the germline V gene are SGHNT and YENEEA. The CDR3 DNA is TGTGCCAGCAGCGGGGCGGGGGGCCAGTATTTT. Translating it yields CASSGAGGQYF.

The chain combines TRBV4-1 with TRBJ2-4, with D perhaps TRBD2 (5 bases). The germline V gene encodes CDR1 MGHRA and CDR2 YSYEKL. The germline V and J ends were trimmed by 0 bases and 6 bases, with 9 bases remaining between them. The CDR3 covers 14 residues. In nucleotides, the CDR3 is TGCGCCAGCAGCCAAGATGGACGGGGAAACATTCAGTACTTC. It codes for CASSQDGRGNIQYF.